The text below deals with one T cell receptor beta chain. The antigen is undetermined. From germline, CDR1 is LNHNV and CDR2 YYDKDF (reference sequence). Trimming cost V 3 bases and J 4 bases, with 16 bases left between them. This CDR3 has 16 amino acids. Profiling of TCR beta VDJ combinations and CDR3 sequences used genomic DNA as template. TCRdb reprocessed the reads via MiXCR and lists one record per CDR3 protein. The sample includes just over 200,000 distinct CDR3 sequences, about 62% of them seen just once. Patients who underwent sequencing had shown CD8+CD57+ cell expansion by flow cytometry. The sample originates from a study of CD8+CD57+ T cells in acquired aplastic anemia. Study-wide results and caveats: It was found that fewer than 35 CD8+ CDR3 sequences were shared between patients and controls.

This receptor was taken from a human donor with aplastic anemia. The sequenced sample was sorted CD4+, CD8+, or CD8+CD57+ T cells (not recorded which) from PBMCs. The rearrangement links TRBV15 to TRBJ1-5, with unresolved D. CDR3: CATSSALSMGNQPQHF. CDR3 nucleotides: TGTGCCACCAGCAGCGCTCTTTCGATGGGTAATCAGCCCCAGCATTTT.